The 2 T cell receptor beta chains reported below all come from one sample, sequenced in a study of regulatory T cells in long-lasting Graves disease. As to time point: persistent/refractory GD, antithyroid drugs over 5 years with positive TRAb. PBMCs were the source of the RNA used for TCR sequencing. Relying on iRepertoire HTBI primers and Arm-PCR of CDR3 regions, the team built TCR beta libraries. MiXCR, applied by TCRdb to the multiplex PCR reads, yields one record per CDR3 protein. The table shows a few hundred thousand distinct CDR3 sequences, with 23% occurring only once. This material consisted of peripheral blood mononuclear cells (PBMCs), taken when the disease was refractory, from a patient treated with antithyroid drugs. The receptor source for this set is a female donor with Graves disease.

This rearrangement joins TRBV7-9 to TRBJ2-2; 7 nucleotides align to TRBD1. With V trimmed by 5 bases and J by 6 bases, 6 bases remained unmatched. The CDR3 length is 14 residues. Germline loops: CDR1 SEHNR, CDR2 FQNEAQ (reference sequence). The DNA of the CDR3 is TGTGCCAGCAGCCCCGACAGGGTGGCCGGGGAGCTGTTTTTT. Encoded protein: CASSPDRVAGELFF.

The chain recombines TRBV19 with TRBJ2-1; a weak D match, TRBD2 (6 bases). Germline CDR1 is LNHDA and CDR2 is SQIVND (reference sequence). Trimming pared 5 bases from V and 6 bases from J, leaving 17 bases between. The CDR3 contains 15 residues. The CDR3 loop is CASSVGRLVSNEQFF. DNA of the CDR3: TGTGCCAGTAGTGTGGGCCGACTAGTCTCCAATGAGCAGTTCTTC. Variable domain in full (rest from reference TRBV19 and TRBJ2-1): DGGITQSPKYLFRKEGQNVTLSCEQNLNHDAMYWYRQDPGQGLRLIYYSQIVNDFQKGDIAEGYSVSREKKESFPLTVTSAQKNPTAFYLCASSVGRLVSNEQFFGPGTRLTVL.